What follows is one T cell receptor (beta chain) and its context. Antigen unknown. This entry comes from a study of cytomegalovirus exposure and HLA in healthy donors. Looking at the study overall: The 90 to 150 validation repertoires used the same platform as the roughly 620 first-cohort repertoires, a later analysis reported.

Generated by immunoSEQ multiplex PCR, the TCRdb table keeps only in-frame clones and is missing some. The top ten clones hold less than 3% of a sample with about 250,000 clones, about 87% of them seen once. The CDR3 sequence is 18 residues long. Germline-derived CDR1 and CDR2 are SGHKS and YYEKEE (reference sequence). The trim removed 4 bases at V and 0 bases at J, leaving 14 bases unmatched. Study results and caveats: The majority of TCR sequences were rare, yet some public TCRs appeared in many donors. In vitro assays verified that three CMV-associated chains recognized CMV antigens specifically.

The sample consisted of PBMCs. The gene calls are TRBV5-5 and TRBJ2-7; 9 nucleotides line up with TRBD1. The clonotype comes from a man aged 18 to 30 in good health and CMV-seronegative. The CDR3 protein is CASSPGGTGSLSSYEQYF. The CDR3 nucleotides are TGTGCCAGCAGCCCCGGAGGGACAGGGTCCCTCAGCTCCTACGAGCAGTACTTC.